This T cell receptor (beta chain) emerged from a study of blood T cell repertoires in COVID-19. This CDR3 spans 12 amino acids. Germline-derived CDR1 and CDR2 are SQVTM and ANQGSEA. Trimming at V came to 3 bases and at J to 9 bases, leaving 4 bases not matched to a gene. Authors' processing steps: Amplification of reference gene primers provided the estimated nucleated cell counts. Sequencing used immunoSEQ multiplex PCR; TCRdb keeps in-frame clones, though not all of them. V and J calls and clone size follow that table, whereas D and trimming were derived from the DNA. The sample shows hundreds of thousands of clones, approximately 89% of them seen only once.

The J gene is TRBJ2-1, the V gene TRBV29-1, with 8 bases matching TRBD2. The sequence derives from a woman aged 30 to 39 who had recovered from COVID-19. Sequenced material: PBMCs or T cells enriched from blood (not recorded which). The CDR3 nucleotides read TGCAGCGTTGACGGGAGGGCCGCTGAGCAGTTCTTC. Protein: CSVDGRAAEQFF.